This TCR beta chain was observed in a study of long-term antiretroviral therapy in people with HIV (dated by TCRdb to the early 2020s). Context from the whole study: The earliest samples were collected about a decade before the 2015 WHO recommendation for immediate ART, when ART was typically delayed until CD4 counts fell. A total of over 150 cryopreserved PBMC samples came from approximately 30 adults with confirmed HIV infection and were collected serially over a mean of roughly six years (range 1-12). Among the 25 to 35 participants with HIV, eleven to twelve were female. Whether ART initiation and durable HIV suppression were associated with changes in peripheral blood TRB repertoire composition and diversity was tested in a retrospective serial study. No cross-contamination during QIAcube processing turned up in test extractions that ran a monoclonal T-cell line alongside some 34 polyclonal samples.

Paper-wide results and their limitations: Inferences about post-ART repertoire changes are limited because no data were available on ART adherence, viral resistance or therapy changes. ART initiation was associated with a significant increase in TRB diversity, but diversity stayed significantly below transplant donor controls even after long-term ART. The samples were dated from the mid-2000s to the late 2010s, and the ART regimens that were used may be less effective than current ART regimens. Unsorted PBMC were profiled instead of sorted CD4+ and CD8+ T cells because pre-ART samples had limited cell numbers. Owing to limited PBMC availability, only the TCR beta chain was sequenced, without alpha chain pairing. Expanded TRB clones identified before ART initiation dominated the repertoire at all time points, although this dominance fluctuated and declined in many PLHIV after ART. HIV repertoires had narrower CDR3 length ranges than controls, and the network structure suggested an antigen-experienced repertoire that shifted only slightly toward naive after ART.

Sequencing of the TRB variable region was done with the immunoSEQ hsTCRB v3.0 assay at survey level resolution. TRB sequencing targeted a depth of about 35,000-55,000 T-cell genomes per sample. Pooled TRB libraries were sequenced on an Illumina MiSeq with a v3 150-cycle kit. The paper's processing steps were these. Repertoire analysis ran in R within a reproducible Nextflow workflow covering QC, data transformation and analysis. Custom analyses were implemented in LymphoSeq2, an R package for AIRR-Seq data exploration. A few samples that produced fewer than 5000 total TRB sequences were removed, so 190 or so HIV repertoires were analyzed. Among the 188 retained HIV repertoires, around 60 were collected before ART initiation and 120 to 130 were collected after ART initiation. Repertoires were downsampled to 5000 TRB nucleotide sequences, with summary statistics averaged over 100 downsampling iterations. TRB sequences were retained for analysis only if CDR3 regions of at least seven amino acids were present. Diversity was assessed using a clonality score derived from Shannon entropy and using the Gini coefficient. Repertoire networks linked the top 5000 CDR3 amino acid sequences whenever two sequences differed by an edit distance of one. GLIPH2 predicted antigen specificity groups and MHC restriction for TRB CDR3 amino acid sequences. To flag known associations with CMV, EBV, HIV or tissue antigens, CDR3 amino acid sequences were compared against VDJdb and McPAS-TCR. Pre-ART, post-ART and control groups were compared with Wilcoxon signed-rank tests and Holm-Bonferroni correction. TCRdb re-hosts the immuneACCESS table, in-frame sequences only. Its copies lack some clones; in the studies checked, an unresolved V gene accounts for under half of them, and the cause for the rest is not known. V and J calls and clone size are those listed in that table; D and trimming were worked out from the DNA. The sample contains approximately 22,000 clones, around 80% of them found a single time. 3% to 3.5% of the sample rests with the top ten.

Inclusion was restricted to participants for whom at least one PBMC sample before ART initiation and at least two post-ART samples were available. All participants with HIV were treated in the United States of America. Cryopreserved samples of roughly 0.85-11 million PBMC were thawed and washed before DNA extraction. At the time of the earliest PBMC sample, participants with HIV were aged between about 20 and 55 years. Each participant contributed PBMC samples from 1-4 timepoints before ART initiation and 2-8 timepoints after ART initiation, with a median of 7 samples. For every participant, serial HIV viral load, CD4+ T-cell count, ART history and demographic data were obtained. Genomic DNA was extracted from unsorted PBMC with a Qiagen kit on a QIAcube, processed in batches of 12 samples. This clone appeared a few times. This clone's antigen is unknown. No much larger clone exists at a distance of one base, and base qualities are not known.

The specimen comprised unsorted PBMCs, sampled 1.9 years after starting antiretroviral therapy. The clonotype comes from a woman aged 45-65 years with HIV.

The nucleotide sequence is TGTGCCAGCAGCCGAAGCGGGGGGGCCACAGATACGCAGTATTTT. The resulting protein is CASSRSGGATDTQYF. The chain is made from TRBV4-2 and TRBJ2-3, and TRBD2 matches 10 of the central bases. There are 15 amino acids in the CDR3, from cysteine to phenylalanine inclusive. CDR3 DNA is the only sequence kept; it has 45 bases, read in frame from the first base. Trimming leaves V shorter by 4 bases and J shorter by 2 bases, with the junction holding 3 bases beyond the gene matches. The germline V gene encodes CDR1 LGHNA and CDR2 YNFKEQ.